Listed here are 21 T cell receptor beta chains from one sample, sequenced in a study of shared clonotypes between healthy human individuals. TCRdb keeps only in-frame clones here, not all; method: immunoSEQ multiplex PCR. There are 650,000 to 800,000 clones in the sample; 72% occur only once, and less than 2% lies in the top ten. Sequenced sample: memory CD4+ T cells sorted from blood. Specified subset: CD45RA-negative fraction. All receptors derive from a woman younger than 45 in good health.

This clone has a handful of counts. This specimen includes other DNA sequences encoding the same CDR3. J is TRBJ2-1 and V is TRBV15; a weak D match, TRBD2 (5 bases). Germline assignment: CDR1 LNHNV and CDR2 YYDKDF (reference sequence). The CDR3 runs 16 residues. Trimming removed 0 bases at V and 0 bases at J, with 9 bases between. The CDR3 region is CATSRDGAGSYNEQFF. CDR3 DNA: TGTGCCACCAGCAGAGATGGTGCGGGCTCCTACAATGAGCAGTTCTTC.

This clone was seen a single time. The same CDR3 can be traced to other DNA sequences in this sample. The J gene is TRBJ2-1, the V gene TRBV13; 10 positions agree with TRBD2. The CDR3 is made up of 18 amino acids. Germline V lookup: CDR1 PRHDT, CDR2 FYEKMQ (reference sequence). The V segment lost 1 base and the J segment 0 bases; nucleotides outside the gene matches: 6. CDR3 DNA: TGTGCCAGCAGCTTAGAGGGGGCTAGCGGGAGCTCCTACAATGAGCAGTTCTTC. Protein sequence: CASSLEGASGSSYNEQFF.

The chain is built from TRBV10-3 and TRBJ1-5, with D possibly TRBD1 on 6 matching bases. Trimming pared 2 bases from V and 7 bases from J, leaving 9 bases between. The CDR3 totals 13 residues. The germline gives CDR1 ENHRY, CDR2 SYGVKD. CDR3 sequence: CAISETQGQPQHF. Here the CDR3 DNA reads TGTGCCATCAGTGAGACACAGGGACAGCCCCAGCATTTT.

The chain carries TRBV7-8 and TRBJ2-1; D gene unclear. There are 13 residues in the CDR3. Trimming took 1 base from V and 9 from J, leaving 10 bases between them. From germline, CDR1 is SGHVS and CDR2 FQNEAQ. The CDR3 DNA is TGTGCCAGCAGCTTAGTGGTAGGCTTTGAGCAGTTCTTC. It specifies CASSLVVGFEQFF.

This clone has more than one count but fewer than ten. The gene calls are TRBV27 and TRBJ1-4; D possibly corresponds to TRBD1 (5 bases). Germline V CDR1 and CDR2: MNHEY, SMNVEV (reference sequence). V was cut by 8 bases and J by 4 bases, with 11 bases left in between. The CDR3 spans 13 residues. Here the CDR3 reads CASSRDGNEKLFF. The CDR3 DNA sequence: TGTGCCAGCTCCCGGGACGGTAATGAAAAACTGTTTTTT.

Only a few counts were recorded for this clone. The chain combines TRBV28 with TRBJ1-5; TRBD1 agrees at 10 bases. The germline V gene has CDR1 MDHEN and CDR2 SYDVKM. Unmatched junction bases numbered 7, after V lost 5 bases and J lost 0 bases. The CDR3 length is 17 residues. The CDR3 region is CASSTGQGGYSNQPQHF. CDR3 DNA sequence: TGTGCCAGCAGTACCGGACAGGGGGGGTATAGCAATCAGCCCCAGCATTTT.

As concerns this clone: Because the CDR3's place on the DNA is in doubt, the DNA is left out and the CDR3 is given as listed by TCRdb. The rearrangement joins TRBV6-1 to TRBJ2-7; TRBD2 was called by the table and not checked on the DNA. The CDR3 is 12 amino acids in total, end residues counted. Germline CDR1 reads MNHNS; CDR2 reads SASEGT. The CDR3 is CASSSGASEQYF.

V is TRBV28 and J is TRBJ1-1, with 7 nucleotides matching TRBD1. This CDR3 comprises 14 residues. The ends lost 4 bases at V and 2 bases at J; junction bases unmatched: 4. CDR1 is MDHEN, CDR2 SYDVKM, per germline. The CDR3 sequence: CASSWQGGNTEAFF. Written as DNA, the CDR3 is TGTGCCAGCAGTTGGCAGGGGGGCAACACTGAAGCTTTCTTT.

The J gene is TRBJ2-7, the V gene TRBV6-5, with D unclear. The CDR3 extends over 12 amino acids. CDR1 MNHEY and CDR2 SVGAGI come from the germline V gene. V was cut by 8 bases and J by 4 bases, with 12 bases left in between. The CDR3 DNA follows: TGTGCCAGCCGATATCTAGGATACGAGCAGTACTTC. It translates to CASRYLGYEQYF.

This chain uses TRBV10-3 with TRBJ2-5; maybe TRBD2 (5 bases). TRBJ2-7 explains the end of the DNA better; the J call may be wrong. Germline CDR1 and CDR2: ENHRY and SYGVKD. The CDR3 is 15 residues long. CDR3 sequence reads: CATAPGVAPSGEQYF. The CDR3 region has the DNA TGTGCCACCGCCCCGGGTGTAGCGCCAAGCGGCGAGCAGTACTTC.

Details on this clone: In the same sample, other DNA sequences code for this CDR3. CDR3 sequence reads: CASSPTGTDYEQYF. The CDR3 coding sequence is TGTGCCAGCAGCCCCACAGGAACCGATTACGAGCAGTACTTC. V gene TRBV6-5 combines with J gene TRBJ2-7; possibly TRBD1 for D (5 bases). The V gene lost 6 bases and the J gene lost 4 bases, with 16 bases spanning the gap. This CDR3 region has 14 residues. Germline V CDR1 and CDR2: MNHEY, SVGAGI.

The chain couples TRBV2 to TRBJ1-1, with 8 bases identical to TRBD1. The CDR3 has 13 residues. Germline trimming cut 7 bases from V and 4 bases from J; bases unmatched to any gene: 5. In germline, CDR1 is SNHLY, CDR2 FYNNEI. CDR3 bases: TGTGCCAGCACAGGGGGCGAGGGCACTGAAGCTTTCTTT. Its translation is CASTGGEGTEAFF.

V usage is TRBV4-1 and J usage is TRBJ1-5, with 7 bases identical to TRBD1. CDR3 size: 16 residues. From germline, CDR1 is MGHRA and CDR2 YSYEKL. J was trimmed by 0 bases and V by 3 bases; bases with no gene match: 5. The CDR3 sequence is CASSQGQFYSNQPQHF. The CDR3 coding sequence is TGCGCCAGCAGCCAGGGACAGTTCTATAGCAATCAGCCCCAGCATTTT.

The V and J genes are TRBV4-1 and TRBJ1-1, with D possibly being TRBD1 (6 bases). Trimming took off 7 bases at V and 3 bases at J, with 15 bases between the two ends. The CDR3 is 14 residues long. Germline assignment: CDR1 MGHRA and CDR2 YSYEKL. The CDR3, as DNA: TGCGCCAGCACCAGAACAGGGAGGGACACTGAAGCTTTCTTT. As protein: CASTRTGRDTEAFF.

This sequence joins TRBV5-1 and TRBJ1-4, with D tentatively TRBD1 (5 bases). The germline V gene has CDR1 SGHRS and CDR2 YFSETQ. The germline V and J ends were trimmed by 4 bases and 8 bases, with 18 bases remaining between them. The CDR3 extends over 15 amino acids. The CDR3 DNA follows: TGCGCCAGCAGCCGTTTTAGGGGAACAGGAGAAAAACTGTTTTTT. This sequence encodes CASSRFRGTGEKLFF.

This chain links TRBV28 with TRBJ1-5; 10 nucleotides align to TRBD1. The V and J ends lost 2 bases and 6 bases, in that order; junction bases with no gene match: 7. The germline gives CDR1 MDHEN, CDR2 SYDVKM. CDR3 length: 16 residues. The CDR3 bases are TGTGCCAGCAGTTTAGGGGGACAGGGGAGGGCTCAGCCCCAGCATTTT. Protein sequence: CASSLGGQGRAQPQHF.

This chain uses TRBV9 with TRBJ1-3; unclear D gene. This CDR3 is built from 16 residues. Trimming stripped 5 bases from V and 0 bases from J, with 15 bases between. Germline V lookup: CDR1 SGDLS, CDR2 YYNGEE. The CDR3 DNA reads TGTGCCAGCAGTCCACAGCCGCAGAGCTCTGGAAACACCATATATTTT. It is translated as CASSPQPQSSGNTIYF.

This clone appeared a single time. V usage is TRBV28 and J usage is TRBJ1-1, with D hard to call. Trimming stripped 5 bases from V and 1 base from J, with 14 bases between. The CDR3 covers 15 residues. CDR1 and CDR2 from the germline V gene are MDHEN and SYDVKM. This CDR3 reads CASSPSGEGNTEAFF. The CDR3 coding sequence is TGTGCCAGCAGTCCCAGCGGGGAGGGGAACACTGAAGCTTTCTTT.

The V call is TRBV6-1, the J call TRBJ1-2, with D possibly being TRBD1 (6 bases). Germline values: CDR1 MNHNS, CDR2 SASEGT. This CDR3 spans 13 amino acids. V dropped 6 bases and J dropped 4 bases, with 12 bases sitting between them. As DNA, the CDR3 is TGTGCCAGCAGGCACAGGGACGTCTATGGCTACACCTTC. Translated, it gives CASRHRDVYGYTF.

The rearrangement uses TRBV5-1 and TRBJ2-7; D remains unclear. Per the germline V gene, CDR1 is SGHRS and CDR2 is YFSETQ. The CDR3 sequence is 15 residues long. Trimming removed 0 bases at V and 4 bases at J, with 14 bases between. CDR3 DNA sequence: TGCGCCAGCAGCTTGGCCTTGGGCACCCAATACGAGCAGTACTTC. Its translation: CASSLALGTQYEQYF.

This chain connects TRBV19 to TRBJ2-5, with a tentative D call TRBD1 (6 bases). Trimming shortened V by 3 bases and J by 4 bases, and 9 bases separated the two germline ends. Germline V CDR1 and CDR2: LNHDA, SQIVND (reference sequence). The CDR3 consists of 13 residues. CDR3 loop: CASSIRGLETQYF. CDR3 bases: TGTGCCAGTAGTATCAGGGGTTTAGAGACCCAGTACTTC.